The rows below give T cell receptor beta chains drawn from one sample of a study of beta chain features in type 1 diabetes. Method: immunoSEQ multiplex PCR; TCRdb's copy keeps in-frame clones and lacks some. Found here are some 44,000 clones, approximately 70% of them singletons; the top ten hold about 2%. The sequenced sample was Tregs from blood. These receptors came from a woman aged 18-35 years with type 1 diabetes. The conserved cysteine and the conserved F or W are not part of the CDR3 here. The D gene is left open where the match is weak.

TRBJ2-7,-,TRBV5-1,ASSLTGSYEQY
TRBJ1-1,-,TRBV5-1,ASSLNRNTEAF
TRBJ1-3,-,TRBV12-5,ASGKDSFSGNTIY
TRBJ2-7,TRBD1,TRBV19,ASSPRTGKGSYEQY
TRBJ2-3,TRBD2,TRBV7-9,ASSVASGRTDTQY
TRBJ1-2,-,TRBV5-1,ASSLDRSQTLNGYT
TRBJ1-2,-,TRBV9,ASSVEGRGYGYT
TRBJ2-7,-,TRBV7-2,ASSLGLGDTLSYEQY
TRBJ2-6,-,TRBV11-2,ASSLPPDRPTGANVLT
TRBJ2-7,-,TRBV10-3,AISLEPEGREQY
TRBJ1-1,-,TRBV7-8,ASSLRAGSSEAF
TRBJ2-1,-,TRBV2,ASIRTGPNEQF
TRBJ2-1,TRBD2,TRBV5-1,ASSLLGLAGNNEQF
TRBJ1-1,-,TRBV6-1,ASSEIQRSVAEAF
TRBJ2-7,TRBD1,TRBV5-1,ASSPDPGTGGYEQY
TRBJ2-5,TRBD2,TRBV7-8,ASSPRTSGRETQY
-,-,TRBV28,ASSLWWQGGSYEQY